Presented here are 28 T cell receptor beta chains from one specimen sequenced in a study of CXCR3-negative and CXCR3-positive naive CD8 T cells. In preparing the TRB cDNA libraries, 5' RACE with UMI labels was used. For each CDR3 protein, TCRdb gives one entry from its re-call of the 5' RACE reads, without DNA. The sample's table shows some 130,000 distinct CDR3 sequences. Sequenced material: naive CXCR3- CD8+ T cells from blood. The subset was: CD45RO-CCR7+CD27+CD95- naive CD8+ T cells lacking CXCR3 (TNR3-). These receptors were collected from a human donor in good health. Some clones in this sample may be carry-over from other donors' samples.

The V call is TRBV25-1, the J call TRBJ2-3; TCRdb's D call of TRBD1 is untestable without DNA. CDR3 length: 14 residues. Germline lookup yields CDR1 MGHDK and CDR2 SYGVNS. The CDR3 here is CASSGDRNTDTQYF.

The chain carries TRBV29-1 and TRBJ1-1. Germline V lookup: CDR1 SQVTM, CDR2 ANQGSEA. The length of the CDR3 is 12 residues. The CDR3 reads CSAWDGGTEAFF.

The V and J genes are TRBV28 and TRBJ2-1; TCRdb designates TRBD1, a call that cannot be tested without DNA. The V gene's germline CDR1 is MDHEN and CDR2 SYDVKM. The CDR3 has 18 amino acids. This chain's CDR3 is CASSLGPGLESSYNEQFF.

CDR3 sequence: CASSVAWGARYEQFF. This chain connects TRBV9 to TRBJ2-1; TCRdb selects TRBD1, and the lack of DNA leaves this call unchecked. Germline CDR1 is SGDLS and CDR2 is YYNGEE. The CDR3 sequence is 15 residues long. Together with reference TRBV9 and TRBJ2-1, the CDR3 gives the full variable domain: DSGVTQTPKHLITATGQRVTLRCSPRSGDLSVYWYQQSLDQGLQFLIQYYNGEERAKGNILERFSAQQFPDLHSELNLSSLELGDSALYFCASSVAWGARYEQFFGPGTRLTVL.

This chain uses TRBV20-1 with TRBJ2-7. This CDR3 comprises 14 residues. The germline V gene has CDR1 DFQATT and CDR2 SNEGSKA (reference sequence). CDR3 region: CSARDQVAPHEQYF.

The CDR3 loop is CASSEPASGTNNEQFF. This chain joins TRBV2 and TRBJ2-1; TCRdb names TRBD2, which stays unverified in the absence of DNA. The CDR3 length is 16 residues. Germline values: CDR1 SNHLY, CDR2 FYNNEI.

The chain links TRBV11-2 to TRBJ2-4. The CDR3 runs to 16 residues. CDR1 and CDR2 from the germline V gene are SGHAT and FQNNGV. CDR3 amino acids: CASSFGLGKAKNIQYF.

The rearrangement joins TRBV15 to TRBJ2-1; absent DNA, TCRdb's TRBD1 call cannot be checked. The CDR3 consists of 15 residues. Germline CDR1 reads LNHNV; CDR2 reads YYDKDF (reference sequence). Here the CDR3 reads CATSTRGVSYNEQFF.

The CDR3 is CASSFGGGRNNEQFF. The V and J genes are TRBV6-6 and TRBJ2-1; TCRdb proposes TRBD2, but this gene call is untestable without DNA. The CDR3 is made up of 15 amino acids. Germline V lookup: CDR1 MNHNY, CDR2 SVGAGI (reference sequence).

This chain joins TRBV7-6 and TRBJ2-3; TCRdb picks TRBD1, but there is no DNA to check that call. The germline CDR1 and CDR2 sequences are SGHVS and FNYEAQ. This CDR3 comprises 17 residues. The CDR3 spells CASSLVWGQGATDTQYF.

The chain carries TRBV7-7 and TRBJ2-1; TCRdb indicates TRBD2, and absent DNA this call remains unverified. Germline lookup yields CDR1 SSHAT and CDR2 FNYEAQ (reference sequence). The CDR3 loop spans 15 amino acids. Here the CDR3 reads CASSLSAIAGGQQFF.

The rearrangement joins TRBV20-1 to TRBJ2-7. Germline V gene sequence: CDR1 DFQATT, CDR2 SNEGSKA (reference sequence). CDR3 length: 13 amino acids. The CDR3 is CSARVAGTYEQYF.

The chain employs TRBV10-2 and TRBJ2-1. This CDR3 is 13 amino acids long. Germline CDR1 and CDR2: WSHSY and SAAADI. The chain's CDR3 is CASSRSSYNEQFF.

This chain uses TRBV19 with TRBJ2-7; the TCRdb call, TRBD1, lacks DNA for checking. In germline, CDR1 is LNHDA, CDR2 SQIVND (reference sequence). The CDR3 sequence is 17 residues long. CDR3 protein: CASSKGQGSRFSYEQYF.

This rearrangement joins TRBV12-3 or TRBV12-4 to TRBJ2-3. The CDR3 is made up of 17 amino acids. The CDR3 is CASSPIRETLFTDTQYF.

The chain uses TRBV12-3 or TRBV12-4 and TRBJ2-7; without DNA, the TCRdb call of TRBD2 cannot be checked. CDR3 length equals 14 residues. The CDR3 here is CASTPTGTSYEQYF.

The chain uses TRBV29-1 and TRBJ2-7; as DNA is missing, the TRBD2 call by TCRdb cannot be tested. Looked up from germline, CDR1 is SQVTM and CDR2 is ANQGSEA. The CDR3 is 15 residues long. The CDR3 region is CSVELIGGKDYEQYF.

The chain is built from TRBV27 and TRBJ2-1; TCRdb returns TRBD1, unconfirmable since there is no DNA. This CDR3 is built from 14 residues. CDR1 MNHEY and CDR2 SMNVEV come from the germline V gene (reference sequence). The CDR3 spells CASSNLGIYNEQFF.

The J gene is TRBJ2-3, the V gene TRBV28; TCRdb lists TRBD1, though no DNA is available to test this call. CDR1 and CDR2 from the germline V gene are MDHEN and SYDVKM. The CDR3 extends over 14 amino acids. CDR3 region: CASSFSTGLDTQYF.

The V and J genes are TRBV29-1 and TRBJ1-2. The CDR3 loop spans 13 amino acids. Germline CDR1 reads SQVTM; CDR2 reads ANQGSEA. The CDR3 here is CSVATGLSYGYTF.

The chain couples TRBV29-1 to TRBJ2-1; the D gene TCRdb calls, TRBD2, cannot be checked with no DNA. The CDR3 is 14 residues long. Per germline, CDR1 SQVTM and CDR2 ANQGSEA. The CDR3 sequence: CSVEDGRGYNEQFF.

This sequence joins TRBV28 and TRBJ2-5; TCRdb gives TRBD1 as the D gene, but with no DNA this cannot be confirmed. The CDR3 consists of 15 residues. The germline gives CDR1 MDHEN, CDR2 SYDVKM. CDR3 region: CASRNRDRELETQYF.

The J gene is TRBJ2-7, the V gene TRBV20-1. Germline-derived CDR1 and CDR2 are DFQATT and SNEGSKA (reference sequence). The CDR3 sequence is 11 residues long. The CDR3 loop is CSAALGYEQYF.

The chain employs TRBV20-1 and TRBJ2-3; TCRdb reports TRBD2, a call that lacks DNA to check it against. Germline loops: CDR1 DFQATT, CDR2 SNEGSKA (reference sequence). This CDR3 is built from 17 residues. The CDR3 reads CSARLAGLQPARDTQYF.

The CDR3 is CSVDGSSYNEQFF. V is TRBV29-1 and J is TRBJ2-1. Germline V CDR1 and CDR2: SQVTM, ANQGSEA. The CDR3 is 13 residues long.

The chain employs TRBV7-9 and TRBJ2-6; TCRdb selects TRBD1, and the lack of DNA leaves this call unchecked. Germline CDR1 and CDR2: SEHNR and FQNEAQ (reference sequence). The CDR3 has 18 amino acids. CDR3 region: CASSQQAGAGSGANVLTF.

The chain joins TRBV27 to TRBJ2-7; the TRBD1 assignment by TCRdb is unverifiable without DNA. From germline, CDR1 is MNHEY and CDR2 SMNVEV (reference sequence). This CDR3 is 15 amino acids long. The CDR3 sequence is CASSLSGQGYYEQYF.

This chain joins TRBV14 and TRBJ2-3; TCRdb outputs TRBD2, but without DNA this stays unchecked. CDR1 and CDR2 from the germline V gene are SGHDN and FVKESK. The length of the CDR3 is 15 residues. CDR3 protein: CASSRSGLGTDTQYF.